The 6 T cell receptor beta chains presented below share a single source sample, sequenced in a study of blood T cells in healthy people across ages. Alongside a J-beta primer mix, a sample-barcoded 5' primer served in a second PCR lasting about 7 to 11 cycles. MiXCR, applied by TCRdb to the 5' RACE reads, yields one record per CDR3 protein. The sample includes roughly 930,000 distinct CDR3 sequences, roughly 48% of them seen just once. The source material was blood. The receptors were gathered from a young man in good health.

The V call is TRBV29-1, the J call TRBJ2-1; D may be TRBD2 (6 bases). The J call is uncertain, as TRBJ2-7 better fits the DNA end. Germline-derived CDR1 and CDR2 are SQVTM and ANQGSEA. CDR3 length: 16 residues. For the CDR3, the DNA is TGCAGCGTTGACGCTGCTAGCGCCGGCTCCTACAATGAGCAGTACTTC. It encodes CSVDAASAGSYNEQYF.

Details on this clonotype: Just one base apart from a much larger clone, this may be a read error. The chain joins TRBV11-2 to TRBJ1-2; D is unclear. CDR3 length: 16 residues. From germline, CDR1 is SGHAT and CDR2 FQNNGV. The CDR3, as DNA: TGTGCCTGCAGCTTAGACGCGGGCTTGAATGACTATGGCTACACCTTC. Translating it yields CACSLDAGLNDYGYTF.

This chain links TRBV5-1 with TRBJ1-2, with D hard to call. Per the germline V gene, CDR1 is SGHRS and CDR2 is YFSETQ. The CDR3 has 14 residues. Trimming took 4 bases from V and 0 from J, leaving 10 bases between them. The CDR3 DNA is TGCGCCAGCAGCGTACAGACCACTAACTATGGCTACACCTTC. Amino acids: CASSVQTTNYGYTF.

The chain links TRBV4-1 to TRBJ2-7, with a weak D call TRBD1 (6 bases). Deletions cut 2 bases from V and 3 bases from J, with 11 bases between. The CDR3 runs 14 residues. In germline, CDR1 is MGHRA, CDR2 YSYEKL. The CDR3 reads CASSQQQGYYEQYF. The CDR3 nucleotides read TGCGCCAGCAGCCAACAACAGGGATACTACGAGCAGTACTTC.

CDR3 sequence: CSARVGGHYEQYF. The CDR3 DNA follows: TGCAGTGCTAGAGTCGGCGGTCATTACGAGCAGTACTTC. The V and J genes are TRBV20-1 and TRBJ2-7; no clear D gene. CDR1 and CDR2 (germline): DFQATT, SNEGSKA (reference sequence). This CDR3 region has 13 residues. Trimming shortened V by 1 base and J by 4 bases, and 11 bases separated the two germline ends.

The V gene is TRBV28, the J gene TRBJ2-5, with D possibly being TRBD2 (6 bases). The germline V and J ends were trimmed by 2 bases and 1 base, with 11 bases remaining between them. The germline gives CDR1 MDHEN, CDR2 SYDVKM. The CDR3 runs to 15 residues. The CDR3 here is CASSLRLASQETQYF. CDR3 coding DNA: TGTGCCAGCAGTTTACGGCTAGCGTCCCAAGAGACCCAGTACTTC. Supplemented by reference TRBV28 and TRBJ2-5, the full variable domain reads DVKVTQSSRYLVKRTGEKVFLECVQDMDHENMFWYRQDPGLGLRLIYFSYDVKMKEKGDIPEGYSVSREKKERFSLILESASTNQTSMYLCASSLRLASQETQYFGPGTRLLVL.